The clone carrying this T cell receptor beta chain was seen many times. Its antigen is not known. Using RNA transcripts, the TCR beta CDR3 regions were amplified. HTBI primers served in a first-round RT-PCR, which a second-round multiplex PCR followed. TCRdb used MiXCR to reprocess the multiplex PCR reads, holding one entry per CDR3 protein. Altogether 580,000 or so distinct CDR3 sequences are present, less than 45% being singletons, with the ten largest covering 4% to 5%. Aged 18 to 65, hyperthyroidism patients had new diagnoses of under 2 months' duration. This sample is part of a study of Graves' ophthalmopathy and Graves' hyperthyroidism. Study-wide results and caveats: Ophthalmopathy progression prediction by the model yielded a sensitivity of about 70% and a specificity of less than 75%.

CDR1 MNHEY and CDR2 SVGAGI come from the germline V gene. The CDR3 sequence is 15 residues long. Trimming pared 0 bases from V and 0 bases from J, leaving 8 bases between. This receptor was identified in an adult man with Graves' hyperthyroidism. The chain uses TRBV6-5 and TRBJ1-2; D is possibly TRBD1 (5 bases). The sequenced sample consisted of peripheral blood or thyroid tissue (not recorded which). In nucleotides, the CDR3 is TGTGCCAGCAGTTACTCGGGGGGGACTAACTATGGCTACACCTTC. Protein: CASSYSGGTNYGYTF.